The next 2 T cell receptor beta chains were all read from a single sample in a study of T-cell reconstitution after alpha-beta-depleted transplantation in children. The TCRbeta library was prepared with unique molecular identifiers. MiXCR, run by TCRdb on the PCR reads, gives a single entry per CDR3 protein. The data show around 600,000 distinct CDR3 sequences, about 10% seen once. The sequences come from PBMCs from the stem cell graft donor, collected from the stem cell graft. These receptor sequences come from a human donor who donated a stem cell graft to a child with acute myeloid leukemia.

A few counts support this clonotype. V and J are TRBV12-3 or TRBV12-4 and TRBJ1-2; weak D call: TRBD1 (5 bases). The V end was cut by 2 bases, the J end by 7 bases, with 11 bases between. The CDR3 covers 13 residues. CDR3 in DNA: TGTGCCAGCAGTTTACCAGGGTGGGCTGGCTACACCTTC. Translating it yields CASSLPGWAGYTF.

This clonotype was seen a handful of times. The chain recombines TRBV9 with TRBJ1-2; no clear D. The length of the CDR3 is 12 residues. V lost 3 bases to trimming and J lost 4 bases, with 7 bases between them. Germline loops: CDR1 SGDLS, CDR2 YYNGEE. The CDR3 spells CASSAHSYGYTF. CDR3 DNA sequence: TGTGCCAGCAGCGCCCACAGCTATGGCTACACCTTC.